This T cell receptor (beta chain) was recorded in a study of OX40 agonist ivuxolimab in advanced cancers. The wider study: The group had a mean age of 60 years, ranged from roughly 23 to 85, and was 75% to 85% male.

Sequenced by immunoSEQ multiplex PCR; TCRdb stores in-frame clones only, minus some. The table includes tens of thousands of clones, around 81% detected once. Of note for this clone: No antigen is known for it.

Study-wide points: Antigen specificity remained undetermined for the expanded peripheral T cells.

The CDR3 is 15 residues long. Germline loops: CDR1 MDHEN, CDR2 SYDVKM. Trimming shortened V by 6 bases and J by 8 bases, and 19 bases separated the two germline ends. The specimen comprised CD4+ or CD8+ T cells sorted from blood, sampled in a trial of the OX40 agonist ivuxolimab. V and J are TRBV28 and TRBJ1-4, with D possibly being TRBD1 (5 bases). The receptor comes from an adult with an advanced solid tumor such as melanoma, head and neck, liver or kidney cancer. CDR3 nucleotide sequence: TGTGCCAGCAGCCTACTGACAGCTTTTGGGGAAAAACTGTTTTTT. This sequence encodes CASSLLTAFGEKLFF.